The 2 T cell receptor beta chains listed next were all sequenced from one sample in a study of T cells in Graves' hyperthyroidism and ophthalmopathy. What was amplified from RNA transcripts were TCR beta CDR3 regions. Initially, a first-round RT-PCR of the TCR CDR3 employed the HTBI primer set. TCRdb fed the multiplex PCR reads into MiXCR, producing one record per CDR3 protein. The sample consists of roughly 98,000 distinct CDR3 sequences, 35% to 45% of them appearing once. Sequences were obtained from peripheral blood or thyroid tissue (not recorded which). The origin of the receptors is a woman aged 25 to 39 with Graves' hyperthyroidism.

This clonotype was seen more than once but under ten times. The chain has TRBV7-4 and TRBJ2-7, with a tentative D call TRBD1 (5 bases). V lost 3 bases to trimming and J lost 4 bases, with 10 bases between them. The CDR3 consists of 13 residues. Germline values: CDR1 SGHVT, CDR2 SQSDAQ. The CDR3 here is CASSFRAGYEQYF. The CDR3 DNA reads as TGTGCCAGCAGCTTCCGGGCAGGGTACGAGCAGTACTTC.

In its sample, this clonotype was seen many times. Germline is not matched at one junction end, which may reflect a read error. V and J are TRBV7-7 and TRBJ2-2; tentative D call: TRBD2 (6 bases). The CDR3 is made up of 15 amino acids. Germline V gives CDR1 SSHAT, CDR2 FNYEAQ (reference sequence). The CDR3 bases are TGTGCTAGCAGCTTAGTAGCGGCGAACACCGGGGAGCTGTTTTTT. Amino acid sequence: CASSLVAANTGELFF.